This T cell receptor beta chain emerged from a study of blood T cells in healthy people across ages. Comments on this clonotype: No antigen is known for it.

Broader study findings: A greater number of naive CD4+ cells and higher diversity distinguished long-lived donors from aged donors. CMV infection status of these donors was not known.

It was with a sample-barcoded 5' primer and a J-beta primer mix that a second PCR of roughly 6 to 11 cycles was run. Every sample gave at least 3 million paired-end reads containing CDR3. TCRdb recomputed calls from the 5' RACE reads with MiXCR, one row per CDR3 protein. The sample comprises about 720,000 distinct CDR3 sequences, 20% to 25% of which are singletons, and about 20% rests with the top ten. There are 13 residues in the CDR3. With V trimmed by 4 bases and J by 5 bases, 4 bases remained unmatched. Germline assignment: CDR1 SQVTM and CDR2 ANQGSEA. This TCR was sampled from a man aged 70 or older in good health. This chain links TRBV29-1 with TRBJ2-1; TRBD2 matches 8 bases. Sequences were obtained from blood. The CDR3, as DNA: TGCAGCGTTGGGACTAGCCAGGACAATGAGCAGTTCTTC. Its translation is CSVGTSQDNEQFF.